This TCR beta chain was sequenced during a study of PD-1 blockade in classical Hodgkin lymphoma. Study results and caveats: Lower baseline TCR diversity was reported for newly diagnosed patients than for healthy donors.

The CDR3 length is 16 residues. With V trimmed by 3 bases and J by 2 bases, 4 bases remained unmatched. Germline CDR1 reads MNHEY; CDR2 reads SVGAGI. Generated by immunoSEQ multiplex PCR, the TCRdb table keeps only in-frame clones and is missing some. The sample contains nearly 35,000 clones, roughly 91% of which appear only once. Time point of the sample: newly diagnosed, previously untreated cHL patient sample. Thawed PBMCs were the source of CD4+ T cells, purified by magnetic negative selection. What served as comparison were PBMCs in newly diagnosed, untreated classical Hodgkin lymphoma. About this clone: Its antigen remains unidentified.

The sequencing sample was made of CD4+ T cells from blood. The V and J genes are TRBV6-5 and TRBJ2-7; 13 bases match TRBD2. The sequence was collected from a human donor with classical Hodgkin lymphoma. CDR3: CASSYAGTSGAYEQYF. CDR3 coding DNA: TGTGCCAGCAGTTATGCCGGGACTAGCGGGGCCTACGAGCAGTACTTC.